This T cell receptor (beta chain) was recovered during a study of blood T cell repertoires in COVID-19. In the study overall: Donors in the United States, Italy and Spain gave samples during acute or convalescent COVID-19. Nucleic acid was either cDNA or gDNA, and it came from T cells, B-cell-depleted T cells, or PBMCs.

Here immunoSEQ multiplex PCR was the method, and the copy in TCRdb shows in-frame clones only, minus some. The repertoire has approximately 150,000 clones, around 87% of them found once; the top ten carry roughly 13%. Those enrolled in Seattle joined during active infection and were followed longitudinally afterward. CDR1 is SGHAT, CDR2 FQDESV, per germline (reference sequence). The CDR3 has 15 amino acids. Trimming removed 3 bases at V and 0 bases at J, with 10 bases between. The receptor was isolated from a young man with COVID-19, enrolled during active disease. The sequencing input was peripheral blood. The chain couples TRBV11-1 to TRBJ2-3; D remains unclear. The CDR3 protein is CASSFPVPSTDTQYF. The CDR3 nucleotides are TGTGCCAGCAGCTTTCCCGTTCCTAGCACAGATACGCAGTATTTT.